This passage covers 16 T cell receptor beta chains from one sample sequenced in a study of Graves' ophthalmopathy and Graves' hyperthyroidism. Amplified material comprised TCR beta CDR3 regions derived from RNA transcripts. HTBI primers were employed in first-round RT-PCR, then a second-round multiplex PCR followed. TCRdb ran MiXCR on the multiplex PCR reads and lists one entry per CDR3 protein. The sample records 200,000 to 250,000 distinct CDR3 sequences, about 22% being singletons. Sequences were obtained from peripheral blood. These receptors were collected from a woman between 50 and 59 years old with Graves' ophthalmopathy.

This clonotype was detected many times. The V and J genes are TRBV29-1 and TRBJ2-7; 7 nucleotides line up with TRBD2. The ends lost 2 bases at V and 0 bases at J; junction bases unmatched: 7. CDR1 and CDR2 from the germline V gene are SQVTM and ANQGSEA. This CDR3 spans 15 amino acids. CDR3 nucleotides: TGCAGCGTTGAAAGCCCTAGCGGTCTCTCCTACGAGCAGTACTTC. This translates into CSVESPSGLSYEQYF.

This clonotype showed up many times. This chain uses TRBV6-5 with TRBJ1-1, with a possible D match to TRBD1 (5 bases). The V end lost 4 bases, the J end lost 1 base, and 10 bases lay between the germline ends. CDR3 length: 14 amino acids. Germline lookup yields CDR1 MNHEY and CDR2 SVGAGI. The CDR3 nucleotides are TGTGCCAGCAGTTCGGGACTTTCGAACACTGAAGCTTTCTTT. Translation: CASSSGLSNTEAFF.

This clonotype was counted ten times or more. The junction and the germline gene differ at one end; a read error may be behind it. The chain couples TRBV28 to TRBJ1-1, with no clear D. Germline CDR1 is MDHEN and CDR2 is SYDVKM. The CDR3 runs 12 residues. The CDR3 region is CTSRRMNTEAFF. CDR3 in DNA: TGCACTTCACGCAGGATGAACACTGAAGCTTTCTTT. Looking up the rest from reference TRBV28 and TRBJ1-1 gives the full variable domain: DVKVTQSSRYLVKRTGEKVFLECVQDMDHENMFWYRQDPGLGLRLIYFSYDVKMKEKGDIPEGYSVSREKKERFSLILESASTNQTSMYLCTSRRMNTEAFFGQGTRLTVV.

This clonotype was found many times. This chain joins TRBV5-5 and TRBJ1-5; D not resolved. The V end lost 2 bases, the J end lost 0 bases, and 6 bases lay between the germline ends. The CDR3 sequence is 14 residues long. The V gene's germline CDR1 is SGHKS and CDR2 YYEKEE (reference sequence). The CDR3 sequence: CASSFGDSNQPQHF. CDR3 sequence (DNA): TGTGCCAGCAGCTTTGGGGATAGCAATCAGCCCCAGCATTTT.

At least ten counts were recorded for this clonotype. The chain employs TRBV11-2 and TRBJ2-7, with TRBD1 matching 7 bases. Germline CDR1 SGHAT, CDR2 FQNNGV. V trimming: 2 bases; J trimming: 13 bases; junction bases outside the gene matches: 8. The CDR3 spans 12 residues. The CDR3 protein is CASSLTEDRTYF. CDR3 sequence (DNA): TGTGCCAGCAGCTTAACGGAGGACAGGACCTACTTC.

The table lists this clonotype with many counts. This chain joins TRBV6-1 and TRBJ1-2, with a weak D call TRBD1 (5 bases). Per germline, CDR1 MNHNS and CDR2 SASEGT. The ends were cut back, 1 base at V and 4 bases at J, with 16 bases in the middle. This CDR3 spans 16 amino acids. The CDR3 here is CASSEVGAGSLYGYTF. The CDR3 region has the DNA TGTGCCAGCAGTGAAGTAGGGGCAGGATCTCTCTATGGCTACACCTTC.

This clonotype was observed a few times. This may stem from a read error, because a much larger clone lies one nucleotide away. The chain is built from TRBV28 and TRBJ2-7; D might be TRBD1 (5 bases). This CDR3 is built from 14 residues. Germline CDR1 is MDHEN and CDR2 is SYDVKM. For the CDR3, the DNA is TGTGCCAGCAGTTTGAACCAGGGTGGCTACGGGCAGTACTTC. Protein product: CASSLNQGGYGQYF.

The sample holds a few counts of this clonotype. The rearrangement joins TRBV10-3 to TRBJ1-3; a possible D gene is TRBD1 (5 bases). Trimming shortened V by 10 bases and J by 6 bases, and 16 bases separated the two germline ends. The CDR3 is made up of 13 amino acids. The V gene's germline CDR1 is ENHRY and CDR2 SYGVKD. The CDR3 region is CATEAGRENTIYF. The CDR3 bases are TGTGCCACCGAAGCGGGACGAGAAAACACCATATATTTT.

V and J are TRBV18 and TRBJ2-5; TRBD2 agrees at 7 bases. The CDR3 loop spans 16 amino acids. The V gene end was trimmed by 2 bases and the J gene end by 0 bases; junction bases not matched to a gene: 6. CDR1 and CDR2 (germline): KGHSH, LQKENI. CDR3: CASSPGQRGYQETQYF. The CDR3 DNA reads TGTGCCAGCTCACCAGGGCAGCGGGGTTACCAAGAGACCCAGTACTTC.

V and J are TRBV28 and TRBJ2-7; 8 bases are shared with TRBD1. CDR1 is MDHEN, CDR2 SYDVKM, per germline. Trimming at V came to 6 bases and at J to 0 bases, leaving 16 bases not matched to a gene. The length of the CDR3 is 18 residues. CDR3 coding DNA: TGTGCCAGCAGCCTCCCCCCCCCCGGGACAGGCAGCTCCTACGAGCAGTACTTC. Residues: CASSLPPPGTGSSYEQYF.

This chain connects TRBV5-1 to TRBJ2-7; 7 bases agree with TRBD2. V shed 2 bases and J 3 bases; nucleotides not matched to a gene: 5. Germline CDR1 reads SGHRS; CDR2 reads YFSETQ. The CDR3 is 14 residues long. This CDR3 reads CASSLEAGNYEQYF. CDR3 in DNA: TGCGCCAGCAGCTTAGAAGCGGGAAACTACGAGCAGTACTTC.

In this sample, this clonotype turned up many times. A read error may account for a junction end that differs from germline. V is TRBV19 and J is TRBJ2-6; maybe TRBD1 (7 bases). Germline lookup yields CDR1 LNHDA and CDR2 SQIVND (reference sequence). The CDR3 length is 17 residues. Here the CDR3 DNA reads TGTGCCAGTAGTCCTCGACAGGGACTCTCTGGGGCCAACATCCTGACTTTC. Encoded protein: CASSPRQGLSGANILTF.

The chain joins TRBV6-5 to TRBJ2-5, with 7 nucleotides matching TRBD1. The junction had 7 bases not matched to a gene; V was cut back by 4 bases and J by 2 bases. This CDR3 contains 15 residues. Germline assignment: CDR1 MNHEY and CDR2 SVGAGI. The CDR3 sequence: CASSFEDRSQETQYF. CDR3 bases: TGTGCCAGCAGTTTCGAGGACAGGAGTCAAGAGACCCAGTACTTC.

Details on this clonotype: This sequence may be a read error, since a much larger clone differs from it by one base. V is TRBV30 and J is TRBJ1-3, with D hard to call. The CDR3 is made up of 15 amino acids. The germline V gene has CDR1 GTSNPN and CDR2 SVGIG (reference sequence). CDR3 DNA: TGTGTCTGGAGTGCCCCCGGATCCTCTGGAAACACCATATATTTT. Amino acid sequence: CVWSAPGSSGNTIYF.

This clonotype was recorded many times. This chain uses TRBV2 with TRBJ1-1; D gene ambiguous. Trimming stripped 4 bases from V and 6 bases from J, with 15 bases between. The CDR3 consists of 14 residues. The germline CDR1 and CDR2 sequences are SNHLY and FYNNEI. The CDR3 spells CASSVWNENPEAFF. CDR3 nucleotide sequence: TGTGCCAGCAGTGTGTGGAATGAGAATCCTGAAGCTTTCTTT.

This clonotype was picked up many times. The chain recombines TRBV7-2 with TRBJ2-7; possible D gene TRBD1, 6 bases. In germline, CDR1 is SGHTA, CDR2 FQGNSA. The ends were cut back, 0 bases at V and 3 bases at J, with 15 bases in the middle. The CDR3 covers 16 residues. This chain's CDR3 is CASSLAAGTSHYEQYF. DNA of the CDR3: TGTGCCAGCAGCTTAGCGGCCGGGACAAGCCACTACGAGCAGTACTTC.